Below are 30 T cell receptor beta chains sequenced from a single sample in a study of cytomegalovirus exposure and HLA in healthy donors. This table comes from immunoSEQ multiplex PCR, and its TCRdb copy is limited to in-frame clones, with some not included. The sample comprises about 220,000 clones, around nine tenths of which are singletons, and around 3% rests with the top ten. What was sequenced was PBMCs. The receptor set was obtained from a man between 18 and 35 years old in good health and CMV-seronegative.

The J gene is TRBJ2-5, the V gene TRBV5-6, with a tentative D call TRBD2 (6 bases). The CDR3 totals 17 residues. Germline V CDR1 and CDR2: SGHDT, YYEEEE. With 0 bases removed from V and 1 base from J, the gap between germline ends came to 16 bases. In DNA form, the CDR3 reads TGTGCCAGCAGCTTGGTATTCGGGTCGGAGGGCCAAGAGACCCAGTACTTC. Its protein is CASSLVFGSEGQETQYF.

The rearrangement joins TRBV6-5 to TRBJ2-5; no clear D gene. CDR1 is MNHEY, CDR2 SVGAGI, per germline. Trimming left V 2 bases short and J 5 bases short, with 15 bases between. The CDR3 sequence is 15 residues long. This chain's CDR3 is CASSYNGHQRETQYF. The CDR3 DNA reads TGTGCCAGCAGTTACAATGGGCATCAACGGGAGACCCAGTACTTC.

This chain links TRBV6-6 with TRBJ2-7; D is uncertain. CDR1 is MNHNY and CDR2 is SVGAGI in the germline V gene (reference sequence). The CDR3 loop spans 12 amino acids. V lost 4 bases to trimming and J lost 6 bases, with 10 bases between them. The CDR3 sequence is CASSSSGPEQYF. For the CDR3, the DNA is TGTGCCAGCAGTTCGAGTGGGCCCGAGCAGTACTTC.

The CDR3 region has the DNA TGTGCCAGCAGCCCTTGGGCTAGCGGGAGGGCCGGTGAGACCCAGTACTTC. Amino acid sequence: CASSPWASGRAGETQYF. The chain combines TRBV4-2 with TRBJ2-5; 12 nucleotides agree with TRBD2. The CDR3 spans 17 residues. Germline values: CDR1 LGHNA, CDR2 YNFKEQ. V gave up 4 bases and J gave up 5 bases; unmatched junction bases: 11.

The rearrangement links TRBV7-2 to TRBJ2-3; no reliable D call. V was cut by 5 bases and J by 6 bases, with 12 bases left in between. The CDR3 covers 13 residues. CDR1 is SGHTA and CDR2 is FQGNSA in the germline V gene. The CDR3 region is CASSPLSYDTQYF. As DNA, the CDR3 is TGTGCCAGCAGCCCCCTCAGTTATGATACGCAGTATTTT.

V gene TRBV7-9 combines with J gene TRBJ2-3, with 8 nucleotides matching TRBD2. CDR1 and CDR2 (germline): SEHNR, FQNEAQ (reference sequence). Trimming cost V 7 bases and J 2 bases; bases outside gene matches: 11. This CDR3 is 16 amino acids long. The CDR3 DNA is TGTGCCAGCACCTTCGGGGGGGAGCCTTCCACAGATACGCAGTATTTT. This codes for CASTFGGEPSTDTQYF.

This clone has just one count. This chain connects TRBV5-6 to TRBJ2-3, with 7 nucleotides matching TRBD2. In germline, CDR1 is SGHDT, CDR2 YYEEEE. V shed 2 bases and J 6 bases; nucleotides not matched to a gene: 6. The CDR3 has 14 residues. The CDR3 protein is CASSLLARRDTQYF. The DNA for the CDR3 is TGTGCCAGCAGCTTACTAGCGAGGCGGGATACGCAGTATTTT.

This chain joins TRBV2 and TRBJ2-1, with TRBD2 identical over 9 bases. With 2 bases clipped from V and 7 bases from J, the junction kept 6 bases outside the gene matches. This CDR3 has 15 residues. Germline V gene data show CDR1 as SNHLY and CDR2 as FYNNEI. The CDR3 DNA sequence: TGTGCCAGCAGTGAACGGCTAGCGGGAAAGAATGAGCAGTTCTTC. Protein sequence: CASSERLAGKNEQFF.

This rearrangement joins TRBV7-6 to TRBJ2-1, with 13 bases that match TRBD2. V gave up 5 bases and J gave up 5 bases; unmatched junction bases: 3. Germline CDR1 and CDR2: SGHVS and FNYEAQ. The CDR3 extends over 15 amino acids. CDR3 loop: CASSGTSGRDNEQFF. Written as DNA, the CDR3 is TGTGCCAGCAGCGGTACTAGCGGGAGGGACAATGAGCAGTTCTTC. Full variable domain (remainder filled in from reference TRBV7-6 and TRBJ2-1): GAGVSQSPRYKVTKRGQDVALRCDPISGHVSLYWYRQALGQGPEFLTYFNYEAQQDKSGLPNDRFSAERPEGSISTLTIQRTEQRDSAMYRCASSGTSGRDNEQFFGPGTRLTVL.

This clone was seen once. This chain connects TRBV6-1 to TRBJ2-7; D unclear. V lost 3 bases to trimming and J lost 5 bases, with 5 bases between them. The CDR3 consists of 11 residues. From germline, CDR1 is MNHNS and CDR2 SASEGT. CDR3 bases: TGTGCCAGCAGTGACGGTCACGAGCAGTACTTC. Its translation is CASSDGHEQYF.

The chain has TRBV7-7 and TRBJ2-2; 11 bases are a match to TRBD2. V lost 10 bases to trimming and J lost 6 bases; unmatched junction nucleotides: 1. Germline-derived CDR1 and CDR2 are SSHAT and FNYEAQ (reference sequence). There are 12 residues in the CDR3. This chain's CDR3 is CAIAGGPGELFF. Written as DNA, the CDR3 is TGTGCCATAGCGGGGGGGCCCGGGGAGCTGTTTTTT.

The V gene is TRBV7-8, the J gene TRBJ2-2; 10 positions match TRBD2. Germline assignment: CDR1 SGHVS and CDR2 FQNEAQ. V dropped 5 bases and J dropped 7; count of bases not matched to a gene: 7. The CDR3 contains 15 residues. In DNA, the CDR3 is TGTGCCAGCAGCCCCACCGGGACTAGCGACGGGGAGCTGTTTTTT. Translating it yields CASSPTGTSDGELFF.

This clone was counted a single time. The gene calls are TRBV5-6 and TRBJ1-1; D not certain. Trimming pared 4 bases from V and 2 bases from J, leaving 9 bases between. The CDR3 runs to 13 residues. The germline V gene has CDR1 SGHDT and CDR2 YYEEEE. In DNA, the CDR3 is TGTGCCAGCAGCATAAGGAGTAACACTGAAGCTTTCTTT. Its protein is CASSIRSNTEAFF.

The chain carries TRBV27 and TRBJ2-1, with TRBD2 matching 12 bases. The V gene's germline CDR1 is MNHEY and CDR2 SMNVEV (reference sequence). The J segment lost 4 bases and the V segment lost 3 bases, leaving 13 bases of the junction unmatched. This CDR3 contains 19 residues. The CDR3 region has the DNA TGTGCCAGCAGTTTCTTACCCCCGCAAGGACTAGCGGGATACAATGAGCAGTTCTTC. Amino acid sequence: CASSFLPPQGLAGYNEQFF.

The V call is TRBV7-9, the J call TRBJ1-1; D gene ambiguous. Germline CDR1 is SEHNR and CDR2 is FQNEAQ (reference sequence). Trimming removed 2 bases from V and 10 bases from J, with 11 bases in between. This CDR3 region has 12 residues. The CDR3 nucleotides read TGTGCCAGCAGCTTAACTCCGGAGGGAGCTTTCTTT. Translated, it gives CASSLTPEGAFF.

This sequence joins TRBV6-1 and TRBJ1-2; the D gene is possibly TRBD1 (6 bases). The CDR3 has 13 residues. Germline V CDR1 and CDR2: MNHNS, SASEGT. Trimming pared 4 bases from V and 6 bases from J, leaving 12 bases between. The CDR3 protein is CASSVRGADGYTF. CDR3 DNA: TGTGCCAGCAGTGTCCGGGGGGCCGATGGCTACACCTTC.

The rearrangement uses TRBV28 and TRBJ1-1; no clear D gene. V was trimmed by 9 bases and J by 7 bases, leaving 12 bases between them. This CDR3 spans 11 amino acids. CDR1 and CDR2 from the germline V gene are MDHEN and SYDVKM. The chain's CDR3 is CASTHTVEAFF. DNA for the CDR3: TGTGCCAGTACACATACAGTTGAAGCTTTCTTT.

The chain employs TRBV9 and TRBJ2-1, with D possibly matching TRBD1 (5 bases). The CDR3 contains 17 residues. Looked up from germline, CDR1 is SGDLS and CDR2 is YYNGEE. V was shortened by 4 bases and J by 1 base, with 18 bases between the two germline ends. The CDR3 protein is CASSPSLTVYSYNEQFF. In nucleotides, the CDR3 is TGTGCCAGCAGCCCGAGCCTGACAGTATATTCCTACAATGAGCAGTTCTTC.

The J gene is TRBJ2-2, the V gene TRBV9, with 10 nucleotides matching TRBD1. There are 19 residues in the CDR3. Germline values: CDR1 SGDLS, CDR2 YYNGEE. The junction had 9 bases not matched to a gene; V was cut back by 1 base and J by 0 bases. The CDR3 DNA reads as TGTGCCAGCAGCGTAAGACAGGGGGCTCAACAACCGAACACCGGGGAGCTGTTTTTT. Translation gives CASSVRQGAQQPNTGELFF.

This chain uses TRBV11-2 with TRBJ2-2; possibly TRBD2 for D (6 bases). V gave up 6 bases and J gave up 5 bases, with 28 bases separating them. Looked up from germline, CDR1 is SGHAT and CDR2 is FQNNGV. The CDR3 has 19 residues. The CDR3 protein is CASSPLKSEGRFVTGELFF. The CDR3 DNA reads TGTGCCAGCAGTCCCCTGAAGAGTGAGGGGAGGTTCGTGACCGGGGAGCTGTTTTTT.

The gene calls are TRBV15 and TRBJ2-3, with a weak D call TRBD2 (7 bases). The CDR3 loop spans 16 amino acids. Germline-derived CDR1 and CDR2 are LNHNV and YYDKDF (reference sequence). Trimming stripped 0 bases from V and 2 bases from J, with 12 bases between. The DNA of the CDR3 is TGTGCCACCAGCAGAGATGGGGGGGCCTACACAGATACGCAGTATTTT. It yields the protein CATSRDGGAYTDTQYF.

CDR3 sequence: CASSFGPMYGYTF. CDR3 DNA sequence: TGTGCCAGCAGTTTTGGCCCGATGTATGGCTACACCTTC. This sequence joins TRBV28 and TRBJ1-2, with unresolved D. Trimming left V 3 bases short and J 5 bases short, with 10 bases between. CDR3 length: 13 residues. Germline CDR1 is MDHEN and CDR2 is SYDVKM.

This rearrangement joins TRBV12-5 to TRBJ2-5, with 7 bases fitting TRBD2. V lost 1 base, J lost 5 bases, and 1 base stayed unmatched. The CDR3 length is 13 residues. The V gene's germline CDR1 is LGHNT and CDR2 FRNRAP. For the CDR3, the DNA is TGTGCTAGTGGTTTGGGCGGGAGTGAGACCCAGTACTTC. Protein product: CASGLGGSETQYF.

CDR3 in DNA: TGCGCCACCGTCCAAACAGGGGAGATGGAGCAGTACTTC. As protein: CATVQTGEMEQYF. V and J are TRBV10-2 and TRBJ2-7; 7 bases map to TRBD1. The germline V gene has CDR1 WSHSY and CDR2 SAAADI. Trimming removed 10 bases from V and 7 bases from J; junction bases left unmatched: 13. The CDR3 consists of 13 residues.

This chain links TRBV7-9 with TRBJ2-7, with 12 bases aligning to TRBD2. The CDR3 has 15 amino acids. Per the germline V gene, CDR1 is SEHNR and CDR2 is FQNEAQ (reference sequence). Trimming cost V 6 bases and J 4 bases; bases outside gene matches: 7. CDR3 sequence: CASSSSGGGPYEQYF. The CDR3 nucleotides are TGTGCCAGCAGTTCTAGCGGGGGGGGCCCGTACGAGCAGTACTTC.

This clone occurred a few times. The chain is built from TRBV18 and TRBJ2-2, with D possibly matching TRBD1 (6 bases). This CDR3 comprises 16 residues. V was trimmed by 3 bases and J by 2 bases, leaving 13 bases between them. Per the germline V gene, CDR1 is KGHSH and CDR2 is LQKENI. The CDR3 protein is CASSPLGGYNTGELFF. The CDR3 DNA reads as TGTGCCAGCTCACCTTTAGGGGGTTACAACACCGGGGAGCTGTTTTTT.

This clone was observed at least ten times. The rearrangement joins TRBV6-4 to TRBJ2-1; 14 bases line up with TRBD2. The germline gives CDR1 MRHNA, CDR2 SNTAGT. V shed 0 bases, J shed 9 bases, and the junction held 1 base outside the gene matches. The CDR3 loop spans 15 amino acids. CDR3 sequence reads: CASSDSTSGGAEQFF. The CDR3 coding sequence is TGTGCCAGCAGTGACTCGACTAGCGGGGGGGCTGAGCAGTTCTTC.

CDR3 DNA sequence: TGTGCCAGCAGCTTCGAGGCGGGAGAAGTTAATGAGCAGTTCTTC. It codes for CASSFEAGEVNEQFF. The chain joins TRBV7-3 to TRBJ2-1, with 7 bases aligning to TRBD2. The CDR3 runs to 15 residues. Trimming removed 3 bases from V and 7 bases from J; junction bases left unmatched: 9. In germline, CDR1 is SGHTA, CDR2 FQGTGA.

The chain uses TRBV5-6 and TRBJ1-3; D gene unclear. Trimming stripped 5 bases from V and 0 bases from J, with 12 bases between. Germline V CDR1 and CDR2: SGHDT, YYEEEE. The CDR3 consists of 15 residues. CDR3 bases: TGTGCCAGCAGTGGGCCGAGCACCTCTGGAAACACCATATATTTT. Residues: CASSGPSTSGNTIYF.

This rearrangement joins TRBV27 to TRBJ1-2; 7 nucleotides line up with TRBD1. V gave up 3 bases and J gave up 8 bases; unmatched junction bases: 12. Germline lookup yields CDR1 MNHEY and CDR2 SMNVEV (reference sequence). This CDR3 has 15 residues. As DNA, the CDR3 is TGTGCCAGCAGTTTCTGGCCCGGACAGGAGGACGGCTACACCTTC. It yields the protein CASSFWPGQEDGYTF.